These 32 T cell receptor beta chains originate from one sample sequenced in a study of cytomegalovirus exposure and HLA in healthy donors. The PCR used 60 Vbeta and 13 Jbeta primers. Clones were sequenced by immunoSEQ multiplex PCR, and TCRdb holds only the in-frame ones, with some missing. Among 210,000 or so clones listed, about 80% were seen once. The sample comprised PBMCs. These receptor sequences come from a man between 18 and 35 years old in good health and CMV-seronegative.

This clone was detected only once. V and J are TRBV11-2 and TRBJ2-7; perhaps TRBD2 as D (6 bases). The CDR3 contains 15 residues. The germline V and J ends were trimmed by 0 bases and 2 bases, with 11 bases remaining between them. In germline, CDR1 is SGHAT, CDR2 FQNNGV. CDR3 bases: TGTGCCAGCAGCTTAGAATGGACTACGACCTACGAGCAGTACTTC. Its protein is CASSLEWTTTYEQYF. Filled out from reference TRBV11-2 and TRBJ2-7, the complete variable domain reads EAGVAQSPRYKIIEKRQSVAFWCNPISGHATLYWYQQILGQGPKLLIQFQNNGVVDDSQLPKDRFSAERLKGVDSTLKIQPAKLEDSAVYLCASSLEWTTTYEQYFGPGTRLTVT.

This clone occurred a few times. The chain uses TRBV5-4 and TRBJ2-5; no firm D call. The closer fit of TRBJ2-7 to the DNA end suggests the J call may be wrong. The CDR3 has 14 amino acids. CDR1 SGHNT and CDR2 YYREEE come from the germline V gene (reference sequence). DNA of the CDR3: TGTGCCAGCAGCTTGGTAAACAGTCTCGACGAGCAGTACTTC. It translates to CASSLVNSLDEQYF.

As for this clone: The junction departs from germline at one end; a sequencing error may be responsible. The chain joins TRBV7-7 to TRBJ2-5, with D possibly TRBD2 on 6 matching bases. This CDR3 has 15 residues. The V gene's germline CDR1 is SSHAT and CDR2 FNYEAQ (reference sequence). CDR3 DNA sequence: TGTGCTAGCAGCTTACTAGCCGGGGGCCAAGAGACCCAGTACTTC. As protein: CASSLLAGGQETQYF.

This rearrangement joins TRBV9 to TRBJ2-1; 11 bases are a match to TRBD2. V lost 0 bases, J lost 10 bases, and 6 bases stayed unmatched. From germline, CDR1 is SGDLS and CDR2 YYNGEE. The CDR3 is 15 residues long. The CDR3 sequence is CASSVATSGSIEQFF. CDR3 in DNA: TGTGCCAGCAGCGTAGCAACTAGCGGGAGCATCGAGCAGTTCTTC.

This clone was counted between two and nine times. The J gene is TRBJ2-2, the V gene TRBV6-5; D might be TRBD1 (6 bases). V gave up 7 bases and J gave up 2 bases, with 11 bases separating them. The CDR3 sequence is 14 residues long. Germline values: CDR1 MNHEY, CDR2 SVGAGI. CDR3 nucleotide sequence: TGTGCCAGCACGGGACACTTAAACACCGGGGAGCTGTTTTTT. Translation: CASTGHLNTGELFF.

This clone was detected only once. CDR3 bases: TGTGCCAGCAGCTTGGGAACCCCTCAGGGCGAGCAGTACTTC. Protein: CASSLGTPQGEQYF. This sequence joins TRBV11-3 and TRBJ2-7; maybe TRBD1 (5 bases). Per the germline V gene, CDR1 is SGHNT and CDR2 is YENEEA. The length of the CDR3 is 14 residues. V was clipped by 3 bases and J by 6 bases, with 15 bases between them.

The gene calls are TRBV7-3 and TRBJ2-1; no firm D call. The CDR3 sequence is 12 residues long. Trimming stripped 9 bases from V and 9 bases from J, with 15 bases between. CDR1 and CDR2 from the germline V gene are SGHTA and FQGTGA. The CDR3 here is CASALKPGEQFF. In nucleotides, the CDR3 is TGTGCCAGTGCCCTCAAGCCGGGTGAGCAGTTCTTC.

The chain couples TRBV19 to TRBJ2-3; 7 bases are shared with TRBD2. Germline values: CDR1 LNHDA, CDR2 SQIVND (reference sequence). CDR3 length equals 18 residues. V dropped 5 bases and J dropped 3; count of bases not matched to a gene: 17. The CDR3 DNA reads as TGTGCCAGTAGTTCAGACCGGGACTACCTTCGTAGGACAGATACGCAGTATTTT. Translating it yields CASSSDRDYLRRTDTQYF.

This clone was seen more than once but under ten times. The rearrangement uses TRBV19 and TRBJ2-7; 8 bases match TRBD1. CDR1 is LNHDA, CDR2 SQIVND, per germline (reference sequence). The CDR3 has 15 residues. V dropped 5 bases and J dropped 6; count of bases not matched to a gene: 12. The CDR3: CASSPPTGASPEQYF. Written as DNA, the CDR3 is TGTGCCAGTAGTCCCCCGACAGGGGCCTCGCCCGAGCAGTACTTC.

This clone was counted only a few times. This chain links TRBV5-8 with TRBJ2-5; TRBD1 matches at 7 bases. V shed 1 base, J shed 5 bases, and the junction held 2 bases outside the gene matches. This CDR3 is 13 amino acids long. Per the germline V gene, CDR1 is SGHTS and CDR2 is YDEGEE. The CDR3 DNA follows: TGTGCCAGCAGCTTGACAGGGGTTGAGACCCAGTACTTC. It codes for CASSLTGVETQYF.

This chain connects TRBV6-1 to TRBJ2-5; D not certain. The closer fit of TRBJ2-7 to the DNA end suggests the J call may be wrong. The CDR3 totals 13 residues. Germline CDR1 and CDR2: MNHNS and SASEGT. The CDR3 bases are TGTGCCAGCAGTGCAAATAGGAGAGTCGAGCAGTACTTC. As protein: CASSANRRVEQYF.

The chain joins TRBV12-5 to TRBJ1-3; 7 positions match TRBD1. V gave up 1 base and J gave up 7 bases; unmatched junction bases: 4. This CDR3 has 14 residues. Per germline, CDR1 LGHNT and CDR2 FRNRAP. The CDR3 nucleotides read TGTGCTAGTGGTTTGGGGGACAGCCGGAACACCATATATTTT. The encoded protein is CASGLGDSRNTIYF.

The table lists this clone with a count of one. This chain joins TRBV28 and TRBJ2-7; TRBD1 matches at 9 bases. V gave up 6 bases and J gave up 7 bases; unmatched junction bases: 7. Germline V gene sequence: CDR1 MDHEN, CDR2 SYDVKM. The CDR3 runs 13 residues. CDR3 sequence (DNA): TGTGCCAGCAGGCCCACAGGGGGCGCAGAGCAGTACTTC. Its protein is CASRPTGGAEQYF. Variable domain in full (rest from reference TRBV28 and TRBJ2-7): DVKVTQSSRYLVKRTGEKVFLECVQDMDHENMFWYRQDPGLGLRLIYFSYDVKMKEKGDIPEGYSVSREKKERFSLILESASTNQTSMYLCASRPTGGAEQYFGPGTRLTVT.

The V gene is TRBV4-1, the J gene TRBJ2-2; 8 nucleotides align to TRBD1. The CDR3 totals 16 residues. With V trimmed by 4 bases and J by 2 bases, 6 bases remained unmatched. Germline-derived CDR1 and CDR2 are MGHRA and YSYEKL. CDR3 in amino acids: CASSPRQGLNTGELFF. The CDR3 DNA reads TGCGCCAGCAGCCCTAGACAGGGGTTAAACACCGGGGAGCTGTTTTTT.

The V and J genes are TRBV2 and TRBJ1-4; no clear D gene. V was cut by 6 bases and J by 0 bases, with 8 bases left in between. Germline CDR1 and CDR2: SNHLY and FYNNEI. This CDR3 has 14 residues. The CDR3 DNA sequence: TGTGCCAGCAGGGAACTAGCAACTAATGAAAAACTGTTTTTT. The encoded protein is CASRELATNEKLFF.

This clone was counted only a few times. The J gene is TRBJ2-5, the V gene TRBV4-1, with D tentatively TRBD1 (5 bases). Trimming removed 1 base from V and 2 bases from J, with 11 bases in between. In germline, CDR1 is MGHRA, CDR2 YSYEKL. This CDR3 comprises 15 residues. This chain's CDR3 is CASSQVRAGQETQYF. DNA for the CDR3: TGCGCCAGCAGCCAAGTCAGGGCAGGGCAAGAGACCCAGTACTTC.

The chain links TRBV2 to TRBJ1-1; D remains ambiguous. The CDR3 runs to 13 residues. Per the germline V gene, CDR1 is SNHLY and CDR2 is FYNNEI. Between the trimmed V and J ends, which lost 2 bases and 0 bases, there was a span of 4 bases. CDR3 bases: TGTGCCAGCAGTGAAATAGTGAACACTGAAGCTTTCTTT. Its protein is CASSEIVNTEAFF.

V usage is TRBV4-1 and J usage is TRBJ1-1, with D possibly TRBD1 on 6 matching bases. The CDR3 contains 14 residues. Per germline, CDR1 MGHRA and CDR2 YSYEKL. V was pared by 5 bases and J by 1 base, with 11 bases between. The DNA for the CDR3 is TGCGCCAGCAGCACTCAACAGGGGAACACTGAAGCTTTCTTT. As protein: CASSTQQGNTEAFF.

The chain employs TRBV5-5 and TRBJ2-3, with D tentatively TRBD2 (5 bases). V shed 1 base and J shed 9 bases, with 15 bases lying between them. The CDR3 loop spans 14 amino acids. The germline gives CDR1 SGHKS, CDR2 YYEKEE (reference sequence). CDR3: CASSLQLGGMTQYF. As DNA, the CDR3 is TGTGCCAGCAGCTTGCAACTAGGCGGTATGACGCAGTATTTT.

The CDR3 DNA is TGTGCCAGCAGGCGGACAGGGGTTAACTATGGCTACACCTTC. Its translation: CASRRTGVNYGYTF. The rearrangement links TRBV28 to TRBJ1-2; 9 nucleotides align to TRBD1. V was pared by 6 bases and J by 1 base, with 3 bases of the junction left unmatched. The CDR3 runs to 14 residues. Germline CDR1 reads MDHEN; CDR2 reads SYDVKM.

The chain employs TRBV4-1 and TRBJ2-2; D perhaps matches TRBD2 (5 bases). The V end was cut by 1 base, the J end by 4 bases, with 7 bases between. The CDR3 consists of 14 residues. Germline lookup yields CDR1 MGHRA and CDR2 YSYEKL. The CDR3 DNA reads TGCGCCAGCAGCCAAGCCCGGGGCACCGGGGAGCTGTTTTTT. Its protein product is CASSQARGTGELFF.

This clone was observed a few times. The V and J genes are TRBV28 and TRBJ1-2, with 9 nucleotides matching TRBD1. Germline values: CDR1 MDHEN, CDR2 SYDVKM. CDR3 length: 14 amino acids. Trimming at V came to 4 bases and at J to 8 bases, leaving 8 bases not matched to a gene. CDR3 region: CASSSTGGVRGYTF. Written as DNA, the CDR3 is TGTGCCAGCAGTTCCACAGGGGGCGTTAGAGGCTACACCTTC.

The CDR3 is CSAGKDTNTEAFF. The CDR3 nucleotides are TGCAGCGCCGGAAAGGACACGAACACTGAAGCTTTCTTT. V gene TRBV29-1 combines with J gene TRBJ1-1, with D perhaps TRBD1 (5 bases). V was shortened by 7 bases and J by 1 base, with 13 bases between the two germline ends. The CDR3 covers 13 residues. The germline gives CDR1 SQVTM, CDR2 ANQGSEA.

The rearrangement links TRBV5-1 to TRBJ2-1, with D maybe TRBD2 (6 bases). The CDR3 covers 13 residues. Per germline, CDR1 SGHRS and CDR2 YFSETQ. V shed 0 bases and J shed 9 bases, with 10 bases lying between them. CDR3 protein: CASSLDSGGEQFF. CDR3 coding DNA: TGCGCCAGCAGCTTGGATAGCGGCGGTGAGCAGTTCTTC.

The chain combines TRBV10-3 with TRBJ1-5; 8 bases match TRBD1. This CDR3 has 13 amino acids. Trimming at V came to 9 bases and at J to 4 bases, leaving 5 bases not matched to a gene. The germline V gene has CDR1 ENHRY and CDR2 SYGVKD. The CDR3 sequence is CAMQDRVNQPQHF. CDR3 DNA sequence: TGTGCCATGCAGGACAGGGTAAATCAGCCCCAGCATTTT.

The rearrangement links TRBV7-8 to TRBJ1-1; TRBD1 is a possible D gene (6 bases). Trimming removed 5 bases at V and 6 bases at J, with 13 bases between. The CDR3 is 13 residues long. The germline V gene encodes CDR1 SGHVS and CDR2 FQNEAQ. CDR3 DNA sequence: TGTGCCAGCAGCGACAGGCCTGTCCCTGAAGCTTTCTTT. Its translation: CASSDRPVPEAFF.

The V and J genes are TRBV7-6 and TRBJ2-2, with TRBD2 identical over 10 bases. Germline V gene data show CDR1 as SGHVS and CDR2 as FNYEAQ. The CDR3 is 15 residues long. V was pared by 4 bases and J by 7 bases, with 6 bases of the junction left unmatched. DNA for the CDR3: TGTGCCAGCAGCTCGGGACTAGCGTTGGGCGGGGAGCTGTTTTTT. This codes for CASSSGLALGGELFF.

This clone was found a few times. The V gene is TRBV11-3, the J gene TRBJ1-5; 8 bases are shared with TRBD1. The germline V gene encodes CDR1 SGHNT and CDR2 YENEEA. V gave up 5 bases and J gave up 4 bases; unmatched junction bases: 10. This CDR3 region has 16 residues. The CDR3 protein is CASSPRTGYWNQPQHF. CDR3 coding DNA: TGTGCCAGCAGCCCGAGGACAGGGTATTGGAATCAGCCCCAGCATTTT.

A few counts support this clone. The rearrangement links TRBV5-4 to TRBJ1-4, with D hard to call. The V gene lost 4 bases and the J gene lost 4 bases, with 20 bases spanning the gap. Germline lookup yields CDR1 SGHNT and CDR2 YYREEE (reference sequence). CDR3 length: 17 residues. The CDR3 DNA sequence: TGTGCCAGCAGCCGGGGTGGGGTTTCAGGCGGTAATGAAAAACTGTTTTTT. This codes for CASSRGGVSGGNEKLFF.

The J gene is TRBJ2-6, the V gene TRBV27, with 8 bases aligning to TRBD1. There are 19 residues in the CDR3. V gave up 2 bases and J gave up 0 bases; unmatched junction bases: 9. Germline values: CDR1 MNHEY, CDR2 SMNVEV (reference sequence). This chain's CDR3 is CASSLRPGGLTSGANVLTF. DNA of the CDR3: TGTGCCAGCAGTTTACGACCAGGGGGCCTAACCTCTGGGGCCAACGTCCTGACTTTC. Together with reference TRBV27 and TRBJ2-6, the CDR3 gives the full variable domain: EAQVTQNPRYLITVTGKKLTVTCSQNMNHEYMSWYRQDPGLGLRQIYYSMNVEVTDKGDVPEGYKVSRKEKRNFPLILESPSPNQTSLYFCASSLRPGGLTSGANVLTFGAGSRLTVL.

The V and J genes are TRBV2 and TRBJ1-2; 9 nucleotides match TRBD1. V dropped 4 bases and J dropped 6; count of bases not matched to a gene: 0. The CDR3 contains 12 residues. Germline CDR1 SNHLY, CDR2 FYNNEI. The CDR3: CASSGTGDGYTF. CDR3 sequence (DNA): TGTGCCAGCAGTGGGACAGGGGATGGCTACACCTTC.

Only a few counts were recorded for this clone. The gene calls are TRBV7-2 and TRBJ2-5; 7 positions agree with TRBD2. The V gene's germline CDR1 is SGHTA and CDR2 FQGNSA. The trim removed 1 base at V and 2 bases at J, leaving 4 bases unmatched. The CDR3 loop spans 15 amino acids. CDR3: CASSLGGGGQETQYF. The CDR3, as DNA: TGTGCCAGCAGCTTAGGGGGGGGTGGGCAAGAGACCCAGTACTTC.